These T cell receptor beta chains were read from a single sample in a study of post-analysis software for immune sequencing data. TCRdb recomputed calls from the PCR reads with MiXCR, one row per CDR3 protein. The top ten hold 4.6% of the sample, which has about 810,000 distinct CDR3 sequences, roughly half seen once. The sequenced sample was blood. These receptors came from a girl under 18 with multiple sclerosis. Both conserved end residues are part of each CDR3. Fields, in order: V gene, D gene, J gene, CDR3 protein. The D gene is left open where the match is weak.

v_gene: TRBV20-1; d_gene: TRBD2; j_gene: TRBJ2-1; CDR3aa: CSARVAGPYNEQFF
v_gene: TRBV7-9; d_gene: NA; j_gene: TRBJ2-7; CDR3aa: CASSLEGIVYEQYF
v_gene: TRBV6-2/TRBV6-3; d_gene: NA; j_gene: TRBJ2-7; CDR3aa: CASRGREVDEQYF
v_gene: TRBV12-5; d_gene: NA; j_gene: TRBJ2-7; CDR3aa: CASGGGAREQYF
v_gene: TRBV29-1; d_gene: TRBD2; j_gene: TRBJ2-7; CDR3aa: CSVSEAGGPYEQYF
v_gene: TRBV6-6; d_gene: TRBD1; j_gene: TRBJ2-3; CDR3aa: CASSYPGTVLSTDTQYF
v_gene: TRBV29-1; d_gene: NA; j_gene: TRBJ2-3; CDR3aa: CSGLTDTQYF
v_gene: TRBV15; d_gene: NA; j_gene: TRBJ1-4; CDR3aa: CATSRGDEKLFF
v_gene: TRBV7-8; d_gene: NA; j_gene: TRBJ2-3; CDR3aa: CASSLGELLGTDTQYF
v_gene: TRBV12-3/TRBV12-4; d_gene: NA; j_gene: TRBJ2-7; CDR3aa: CASSLIGIAARIREQYF
v_gene: TRBV7-9; d_gene: TRBD2; j_gene: NA; CDR3aa: CASSPITSGRPYEQYF
v_gene: TRBV5-5; d_gene: NA; j_gene: TRBJ2-1; CDR3aa: CASSLRGGGGEQFF
v_gene: TRBV15; d_gene: NA; j_gene: TRBJ2-1; CDR3aa: CATSGSGDSYNGQFF
v_gene: TRBV4-2; d_gene: TRBD1; j_gene: TRBJ2-1; CDR3aa: CASSQWDRGGDEQFF
v_gene: TRBV6-2/TRBV6-3; d_gene: NA; j_gene: TRBJ2-5; CDR3aa: CASRLHEAQETQYF
v_gene: TRBV29-1; d_gene: NA; j_gene: TRBJ2-4; CDR3aa: CSVEGNIQYF
v_gene: TRBV18; d_gene: NA; j_gene: TRBJ2-2; CDR3aa: CASSPPRGPNTGELFF
v_gene: TRBV12-3/TRBV12-4; d_gene: NA; j_gene: TRBJ2-1; CDR3aa: CASSSQLVNYNEQFF
v_gene: TRBV7-3; d_gene: NA; j_gene: TRBJ2-3; CDR3aa: CASRPPAEYTQYF
v_gene: TRBV5-1; d_gene: TRBD1; j_gene: TRBJ2-1; CDR3aa: CAGSPGQGESFEQFF
v_gene: TRBV9; d_gene: TRBD1; j_gene: NA; CDR3aa: CASSGGGGTGALYEQYF
v_gene: TRBV24-1; d_gene: NA; j_gene: TRBJ2-3; CDR3aa: CATSRTGTAGTRADTQYF
v_gene: TRBV3-1; d_gene: NA; j_gene: TRBJ1-2; CDR3aa: CASSQRVSVYGYTF
v_gene: TRBV6-2/TRBV6-3; d_gene: TRBD1; j_gene: TRBJ2-7; CDR3aa: CASSYSDRYYEQYF
v_gene: TRBV5-5; d_gene: NA; j_gene: TRBJ2-1; CDR3aa: CASSLTLANYNEQFF
v_gene: TRBV15; d_gene: NA; j_gene: TRBJ2-1; CDR3aa: CATSLRNRGYNEQFF
v_gene: TRBV29-1; d_gene: NA; j_gene: TRBJ2-3; CDR3aa: CSVVLGGPGDTQYF
v_gene: TRBV2; d_gene: NA; j_gene: TRBJ1-2; CDR3aa: CASDGGLYGYTF
v_gene: TRBV5-6; d_gene: NA; j_gene: TRBJ2-1; CDR3aa: CASSLAPGAGNEQFF
v_gene: TRBV3-1; d_gene: NA; j_gene: TRBJ2-3; CDR3aa: CASSQVGGTQYF
v_gene: TRBV14; d_gene: TRBD1; j_gene: TRBJ2-1; CDR3aa: CASSQEVGQGADEQFF
v_gene: TRBV12-3/TRBV12-4; d_gene: TRBD1; j_gene: TRBJ1-5; CDR3aa: CASSVSPDRGNQPQHF
v_gene: TRBV12-3/TRBV12-4; d_gene: NA; j_gene: TRBJ1-1; CDR3aa: CASSPPGPMGAFF
v_gene: TRBV20-1; d_gene: NA; j_gene: TRBJ2-5; CDR3aa: CSARLAYAQETQYF
v_gene: TRBV28; d_gene: NA; j_gene: TRBJ1-2; CDR3aa: CAYRGRAQRNYGYTF
v_gene: TRBV6-6; d_gene: NA; j_gene: TRBJ2-2; CDR3aa: CASSSGNTGELFF
v_gene: TRBV7-2; d_gene: NA; j_gene: TRBJ2-1; CDR3aa: CASSLAPDGINEQFF
v_gene: TRBV20-1; d_gene: NA; j_gene: TRBJ1-1; CDR3aa: CSARDMLGGTEAFF
v_gene: TRBV27; d_gene: NA; j_gene: TRBJ2-4; CDR3aa: CASISLTGAKNIQYF
v_gene: TRBV29-1; d_gene: NA; j_gene: TRBJ2-5; CDR3aa: CSVGVLWGFQETQYF
v_gene: TRBV4-1; d_gene: NA; j_gene: TRBJ1-5; CDR3aa: CASSQERGVAGNQPQHF
v_gene: TRBV29-1; d_gene: TRBD1; j_gene: TRBJ2-1; CDR3aa: CSVEGTGVPLYNEQFF
v_gene: TRBV15; d_gene: NA; j_gene: TRBJ2-5; CDR3aa: CATSRVPWGIGQETQYF
v_gene: TRBV7-2; d_gene: NA; j_gene: TRBJ2-3; CDR3aa: CASNLPTTDTQYF
v_gene: TRBV2; d_gene: TRBD1; j_gene: TRBJ2-3; CDR3aa: CASSITGAPTDTQYF
v_gene: TRBV7-3; d_gene: NA; j_gene: TRBJ2-1; CDR3aa: CASSFLNRLGSYNEQFF
v_gene: TRBV6-5; d_gene: TRBD2; j_gene: TRBJ2-3; CDR3aa: CASSYSINGLAGGTDTQYF
v_gene: TRBV20-1; d_gene: NA; j_gene: TRBJ2-7; CDR3aa: CSAKLSGAYEQYF
v_gene: TRBV18; d_gene: NA; j_gene: TRBJ2-4; CDR3aa: CASSEPDITKQYF
v_gene: TRBV29-1; d_gene: TRBD1; j_gene: TRBJ2-1; CDR3aa: CSVAHRGVHNEQFF
v_gene: TRBV20-1; d_gene: NA; j_gene: TRBJ2-3; CDR3aa: CSASWTETSTDTQYF
v_gene: TRBV12-3/TRBV12-4; d_gene: NA; j_gene: TRBJ1-5; CDR3aa: CASSLGSRGQPQHF